The sequence of this T cell receptor (beta chain) was determined in a study of cytomegalovirus exposure and HLA in healthy donors. Overall study findings and caveats: The study found most TCR sequences rare, yet found some public TCRs in many donors. TCR beta V- and J-gene trimming, according to a later analysis, was linked to a missense DCLRE1C variant. Both high specificity and high sensitivity reportedly marked the classifier's diagnosis of cytomegalovirus status.

Points on this clone: Its antigen is undetermined.

60 Vbeta and 13 Jbeta primers were used in PCR. The method was immunoSEQ multiplex PCR; TCRdb's version includes in-frame clones alone and lacks a portion of them. The sample includes under 45,000 clones, under 65% of them seen just once. Germline V gene sequence: CDR1 MRHNA, CDR2 SNTAGT. Trimming removed 2 bases from V and 7 bases from J, with 8 bases in between. The CDR3 is 13 residues long. Sample: PBMCs. This chain connects TRBV6-4 to TRBJ1-4; D remains unclear. This clonotype was sampled from a human donor in good health. This CDR3 reads CASSDTVVEKLFF. The CDR3 nucleotides read TGTGCCAGCAGTGACACGGTCGTTGAAAAACTGTTTTTT.